The present T cell receptor beta chain was sequenced within a study of T cells in Graves' hyperthyroidism and ophthalmopathy. General study findings and limits: From stable hyperthyroidism, ophthalmopathy was separated by a 13 V-J model.

The PBMCs studied were ones that came from about 10 ml fresh peripheral blood. Amplification yielded TCR beta CDR3 regions, with RNA transcripts as the source. First-round RT-PCR with HTBI primers amplified the TCR CDR3 region. TCRdb reprocessed the multiplex PCR reads via MiXCR and lists one record per CDR3 protein. Found here are a few hundred thousand distinct CDR3 sequences, roughly 18% of them singletons; the top ten hold approximately 54%. This clonotype occurred many times. Its antigen is not identified. The CDR3 extends over 13 amino acids. Trimming stripped 2 bases from V and 7 bases from J, with 11 bases between. Per the germline V gene, CDR1 is KGHSH and CDR2 is LQKENI.

The sample consisted of blood. J is TRBJ1-2 and V is TRBV18; D is perhaps TRBD1 (6 bases). The source of this sequence is a woman aged 45-59 years with Graves' hyperthyroidism. CDR3 sequence: CASSPATGSGYTF. CDR3 DNA sequence: TGTGCCAGCTCACCAGCGACAGGATCTGGCTACACCTTC.